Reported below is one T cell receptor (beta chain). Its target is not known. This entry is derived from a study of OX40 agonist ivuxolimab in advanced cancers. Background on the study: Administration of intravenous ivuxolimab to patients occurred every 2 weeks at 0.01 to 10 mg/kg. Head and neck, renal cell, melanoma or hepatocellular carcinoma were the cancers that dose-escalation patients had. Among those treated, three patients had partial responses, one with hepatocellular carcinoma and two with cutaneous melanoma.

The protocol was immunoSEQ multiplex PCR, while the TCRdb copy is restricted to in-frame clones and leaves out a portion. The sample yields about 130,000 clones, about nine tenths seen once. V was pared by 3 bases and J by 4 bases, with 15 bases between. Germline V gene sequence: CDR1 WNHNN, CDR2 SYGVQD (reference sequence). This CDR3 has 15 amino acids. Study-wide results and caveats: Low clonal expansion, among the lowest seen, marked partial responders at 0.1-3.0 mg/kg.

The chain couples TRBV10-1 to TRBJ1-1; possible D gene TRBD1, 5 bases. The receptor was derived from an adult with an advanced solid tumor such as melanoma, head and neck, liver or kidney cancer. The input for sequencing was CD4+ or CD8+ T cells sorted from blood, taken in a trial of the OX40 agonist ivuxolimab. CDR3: CASSDSQRGSTEAFF. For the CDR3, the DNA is TGCGCCAGCAGTGACTCTCAGAGGGGCAGCACTGAAGCTTTCTTT.